The clone carrying this T cell receptor (beta chain) was seen a handful of times. The antigen is undetermined. These data belong to a study of beta chain features in type 1 diabetes. Findings of the study overall: Shorter TCRB CDR3s, moderately but significantly so, were found in Type 1 diabetes patients in all four CD4+ subsets.

What was sequenced were expressed TCRB transcripts, since all of the isolated RNA had been reverse transcribed. TCRdb keeps only in-frame clones here, not all; method: immunoSEQ multiplex PCR. The table shows 400,000 or so clones, with about 12% occurring only once. This CDR3 has 11 amino acids. Germline lookup yields CDR1 DFQATT and CDR2 SNEGSKA (reference sequence). Trimming shortened V by 1 base and J by 4 bases, and 4 bases separated the two germline ends. V usage is TRBV20-1 and J usage is TRBJ2-5; D not certain. The receptor was isolated from a young woman with type 1 diabetes. Sequenced: naive CD4+ T cells from blood. DNA of the CDR3: TGCAGTGCTAGAGTGGCAGAGACCCAGTACTTC. Translated: CSARVAETQYF.